Below, one TCR beta chain is given with its context. Its antigen is unknown. This sample is part of a study of cytomegalovirus exposure and HLA in healthy donors. Study observations and caveats: Earlier analysis looked at TCR beta V segments, and most were productive about 90% or about 30% of the time.

J was trimmed by 1 base and V by 6 bases; bases with no gene match: 4. The germline CDR1 and CDR2 sequences are MGHRA and YSYEKL. CDR3 length equals 14 residues. The PCR had 60 Vbeta and 13 Jbeta primers. How the authors handled the data: An analysis performed later counted about 80 million unique TCR beta chains (roughly 11 million of them shared). Sequencing was performed with immunoSEQ multiplex PCR; in TCRdb, only in-frame clones are kept and a portion is missing. V and J calls and clone size are those listed in that table; D and trimming were worked out from the DNA. The table shows fewer than 250,000 clones, with under 90% occurring only once.

The sequence was collected from a human donor in good health. Sample: PBMCs. The J gene is TRBJ2-5, the V gene TRBV4-1; 8 bases are shared with TRBD2. The chain's CDR3 is CASRRAGGQETQYF. As DNA, the CDR3 is TGCGCCAGCAGGAGGGCGGGAGGCCAAGAGACCCAGTACTTC.